The 19 T cell receptor beta chains below all came from one sample that was sequenced in a study of graft-versus-host responses after intestinal transplantation. Sequencing used immunoSEQ multiplex PCR; TCRdb keeps in-frame clones, though not all of them. The table includes about 30,000 clones, approximately 93% detected once. This sample comprised PBMCs, obtained roughly 62 days after intestinal transplant. All receptors come from a human patient who received an intestinal transplant, so some T cells may come from the graft donor.

The CDR3 loop is CASSEGLISNQPQHF. In DNA, the CDR3 is TGTGCCAGCAGTGAAGGGTTAATAAGCAATCAGCCCCAGCATTTT. This sequence joins TRBV2 and TRBJ1-5; no definite D call. V lost 1 base and J lost 1, with 8 bases in between. The germline gives CDR1 SNHLY, CDR2 FYNNEI. The CDR3 consists of 15 residues.

CDR3 region: CASSPSGSGYNEQFF. CDR3 nucleotides: TGTGCCAGCAGCCCTAGCGGGAGTGGGTACAATGAGCAGTTCTTC. The chain carries TRBV7-9 and TRBJ2-1; 10 bases fit TRBD2. Germline CDR1 SEHNR, CDR2 FQNEAQ (reference sequence). J was trimmed by 4 bases and V by 5 bases; bases with no gene match: 5. The CDR3 is made up of 15 amino acids.

This rearrangement joins TRBV29-1 to TRBJ2-7; the match to TRBD2 covers 7 bases. Trimming cost V 5 bases and J 7 bases; bases outside gene matches: 5. Germline V lookup: CDR1 SQVTM, CDR2 ANQGSEA. This CDR3 region has 11 residues. As DNA, the CDR3 is TGCAGCGTTTGGGGGGGTAATGAGCAGTACTTC. Translation: CSVWGGNEQYF.

V gene TRBV19 combines with J gene TRBJ2-1; no clear D. V shed 6 bases and J shed 8 bases, with 14 bases lying between them. In germline, CDR1 is LNHDA, CDR2 SQIVND (reference sequence). The CDR3 is 13 residues long. The CDR3 sequence is CASRRILIHEQFF. DNA for the CDR3: TGTGCCAGTAGGCGGATTTTGATCCATGAGCAGTTCTTC.

This chain joins TRBV7-9 and TRBJ2-7, with 15 positions matching TRBD2. Trimming removed 0 bases from V and 7 bases from J; junction bases left unmatched: 1. The CDR3 runs 15 residues. Germline loops: CDR1 SEHNR, CDR2 FQNEAQ (reference sequence). CDR3 region: CASSLAGLAGGEQYF. Here the CDR3 DNA reads TGTGCCAGCAGCTTAGCGGGACTAGCGGGAGGAGAGCAGTACTTC.

The rearrangement uses TRBV6-5 and TRBJ1-1, with D unresolved. Trimming took off 2 bases at V and 0 bases at J, with 7 bases between the two ends. The length of the CDR3 is 14 residues. Germline V gene data show CDR1 as MNHEY and CDR2 as SVGAGI. CDR3 DNA: TGTGCCAGCAGTTACCACAGCATGAACACTGAAGCTTTCTTT. Translated: CASSYHSMNTEAFF.

V and J are TRBV19 and TRBJ1-2, with a possible D match to TRBD1 (5 bases). V lost 5 bases and J lost 8, with 12 bases in between. This CDR3 has 12 residues. Germline CDR1 and CDR2: LNHDA and SQIVND (reference sequence). CDR3 region: CASSVGGGGYTF. The CDR3, as DNA: TGTGCCAGTAGTGTTGGGGGAGGCGGCTACACCTTC.

This clone was seen only once. The chain has TRBV2 and TRBJ1-2; no firm D call. Trimming took off 11 bases at V and 5 bases at J, with 15 bases between the two ends. The germline gives CDR1 SNHLY, CDR2 FYNNEI. This CDR3 spans 12 amino acids. The CDR3 coding sequence is TGTGCCGGGGAGGCGTACCCTTATGGCTACACCTTC. Amino acids: CAGEAYPYGYTF.

This rearrangement joins TRBV4-3 to TRBJ2-4; D is undetermined. The CDR3 runs 16 residues. Germline lookup yields CDR1 LGHNA and CDR2 YSLEER. The germline V and J ends were trimmed by 3 bases and 3 bases, with 15 bases remaining between them. Here the CDR3 reads CASSHSYQDGKNIQYF. CDR3 sequence (DNA): TGCGCCAGCAGCCACAGCTACCAGGACGGCAAAAACATTCAGTACTTC.

This clone was recorded once. V gene TRBV11-3 combines with J gene TRBJ1-5, with D unresolved. Germline CDR1 is SGHNT and CDR2 is YENEEA. Trimming took off 0 bases at V and 5 bases at J, with 17 bases between the two ends. This CDR3 comprises 17 residues. CDR3: CASSLDTRIPTDQPQHF. Written as DNA, the CDR3 is TGTGCCAGCAGCTTAGATACTCGGATTCCAACCGATCAGCCCCAGCATTTT. Combining the CDR3 with reference TRBV11-3 and TRBJ1-5 gives the whole variable domain EAGVVQSPRYKIIEKKQPVAFWCNPISGHNTLYWYLQNLGQGPELLIRYENEEAVDDSQLPKDRFSAERLKGVDSTLKIQPAELGDSAVYLCASSLDTRIPTDQPQHFGDGTRLSIL.

A note on this clone: The junction differs from germline at one of its ends, possibly a read error. The chain employs TRBV28 and TRBJ2-1, with D perhaps TRBD1 (8 bases). The CDR3 length is 12 residues. Germline assignment: CDR1 MDHEN and CDR2 SYDVKM. In nucleotides, the CDR3 is TGTGCCAGCACCTCCGAGCGGGACAGGTGGGTCTTC. It specifies CASTSERDRWVF. The complete variable domain, with remaining parts taken from reference TRBV28 and TRBJ2-1, reads DVKVTQSSRYLVKRTGEKVFLECVQDMDHENMFWYRQDPGLGLRLIYFSYDVKMKEKGDIPEGYSVSREKKERFSLILESASTNQTSMYLCASTSERDRWVFGPGTRLTVL.

The chain employs TRBV9 and TRBJ1-1; D uncertain. V lost 3 bases and J 2 bases, leaving 5 bases between the germline ends. Germline V gene sequence: CDR1 SGDLS, CDR2 YYNGEE. The CDR3 totals 12 residues. The CDR3 loop reads CASSAGNTEAFF. The DNA for the CDR3 is TGTGCCAGCAGCGCAGGTAACACTGAAGCTTTCTTT.

The V call is TRBV4-3, the J call TRBJ2-3, with D possibly TRBD2 on 5 matching bases. This CDR3 is built from 16 residues. Germline V gives CDR1 LGHNA, CDR2 YSLEER. Trimming cost V 1 base and J 0 bases, with 11 bases left between them. The CDR3 spells CASSQVGGQSTDTQYF. The CDR3 coding sequence is TGCGCCAGCAGCCAAGTCGGCGGGCAAAGCACAGATACGCAGTATTTT.

The chain couples TRBV25-1 to TRBJ1-4, with TRBD1 matching 7 bases. CDR3 length: 16 amino acids. Trimming removed 5 bases from V and 7 bases from J; junction bases left unmatched: 13. Germline loops: CDR1 MGHDK, CDR2 SYGVNS. CDR3: CASSFIYRGRSEKLFF. CDR3 in DNA: TGTGCCAGCAGTTTTATTTACAGGGGAAGAAGTGAAAAACTGTTTTTT.

V usage is TRBV14 and J usage is TRBJ2-1; 10 bases fit TRBD2. The CDR3 contains 16 residues. Per germline, CDR1 SGHDN and CDR2 FVKESK. The ends lost 6 bases at V and 3 bases at J; junction bases unmatched: 8. The CDR3 loop reads CASSPGTSVFYNEQFF. The CDR3 bases are TGTGCCAGCAGTCCCGGGACTAGCGTCTTCTACAATGAGCAGTTCTTC. Complete variable domain (other parts from reference TRBV14 and TRBJ2-1): EAGVTQFPSHSVIEKGQTVTLRCDPISGHDNLYWYRRVMGKEIKFLLHFVKESKQDESGMPNNRFLAERTGGTYSTLKVQPAELEDSGVYFCASSPGTSVFYNEQFFGPGTRLTVL.

This clone showed up just once. The V gene is TRBV5-6, the J gene TRBJ1-3; 7 positions agree with TRBD1. CDR1 is SGHDT, CDR2 YYEEEE, per germline. This CDR3 has 14 residues. The V and J ends lost 3 bases and 1 base, in that order; junction bases with no gene match: 1. DNA for the CDR3: TGTGCCAGCAGCTCGACAGGGTCTGGAAACACCATATATTTT. It codes for CASSSTGSGNTIYF.

For this clone: Different DNA sequences within this sample yield the same CDR3. The chain employs TRBV7-2 and TRBJ1-2, with D tentatively TRBD1 (5 bases). V lost 1 base to trimming and J lost 8 bases, with 5 bases between them. The germline V gene has CDR1 SGHTA and CDR2 FQGNSA. The CDR3 is 11 residues long. DNA of the CDR3: TGTGCCAGCAGCTTAGGGGGCGGCTACACCTTC. It codes for CASSLGGGYTF.

The chain combines TRBV6-1 with TRBJ2-1; 11 nucleotides line up with TRBD2. Germline CDR1 MNHNS, CDR2 SASEGT. CDR3 length equals 17 residues. The V and J ends lost 4 bases and 5 bases, in that order; junction bases with no gene match: 10. CDR3 residues: CASSVVVGTSGNNEQFF. CDR3 nucleotide sequence: TGTGCCAGCAGTGTCGTTGTGGGGACTAGCGGAAACAATGAGCAGTTCTTC.

The rearrangement joins TRBV28 to TRBJ2-5; D unresolved. V lost 6 bases, J lost 11 bases, and 13 bases lay in between. This CDR3 has 11 residues. The V gene's germline CDR1 is MDHEN and CDR2 SYDVKM. The CDR3 DNA sequence: TGTGCCAGCAGCCCCCTCCAGAAGCAGTACTTC. This codes for CASSPLQKQYF.